Listed here is a single T cell receptor beta chain. Per the original data handling: Nucleated cell counts were estimated from reference gene primer amplification. Method: immunoSEQ multiplex PCR; TCRdb's copy keeps in-frame clones and lacks some. V and J calls and clone size come straight from that table; D and trimming were deduced from the DNA. The data show more than 45,000 clones, over 75% seen once. This record belongs to a study of blood T cell repertoires in COVID-19. Across the study: Spain, Italy and the United States supplied samples that represented acute and convalescent COVID-19.

Germline assignment: CDR1 KGHDR and CDR2 SFDVKD. Losses at the gene ends were 2 bases for V and 0 bases for J; bases not matched to a gene: 4. There are 17 residues in the CDR3. This TCR derives from a woman aged 80 or older with COVID-19, enrolled during active disease. The gene calls are TRBV24-1 and TRBJ2-1; 9 positions agree with TRBD2. Sequenced: peripheral blood. The CDR3 loop reads CATSDWGSGSSYNEQFF. CDR3 DNA: TGTGCCACCAGTGATTGGGGTAGCGGGAGCTCCTACAATGAGCAGTTCTTC.